A single sample gave rise to the 13 T cell receptor beta chains below, sequenced in a study of vaccination and CD4 T cells after COVID-19 (dated by TCRdb to about 2022). The library was obtained by PCR. The reads were generated on an Illumina iSeq 100. DNA from cultured CD4+ T cells was subjected to TCR sequencing with the Oncomine TCR Beta short-read assay at the Johns Hopkins FTIC core. The public sequencing data were trimmed at Q25 with fastp and processed into clonotypes with MiXCR by TCRdb, which kept only in-frame beta chains. All rows with the same CDR3 protein become a single entry with the most common DNA and genes. The sample table contains about 10,000 distinct CDR3 sequences; only one count was recorded for approximately 60% of them. In total, the top ten clones hold under 20% of the sample. What these receptors recognize is not known. The label giving this sample's treatment or condition can be read as: approximately 9-day PBMC culture with coronavirus spike peptide pools or control peptides (ViraFEST assay).

Sequencing input: CD4+ T cells from blood, cultured in vitro. These receptors all come from a human donor who had recovered from COVID-19.

V is TRBV29-1 and J is TRBJ2-2; the D gene is possibly TRBD2 (5 bases). V was shortened by 1 base and J by 4 bases, with 10 bases between the two germline ends. Germline CDR1 SQVTM, CDR2 ANQGSEA. The CDR3 sequence is 14 residues long. CDR3 protein: CSVEASPATGELFF. CDR3 in DNA: TGCAGCGTTGAAGCTAGCCCGGCCACCGGGGAGCTGTTTTTT.

This chain links TRBV19 with TRBJ1-2; D remains ambiguous. This CDR3 has 14 amino acids. The germline gives CDR1 LNHDA, CDR2 SQIVND (reference sequence). V lost 3 bases, J lost 1 base, and 9 bases lay in between. For the CDR3, the DNA is TGTGCCAGTAGTATTCTGGGCTTTAACTATGGCTACACCTTC. This codes for CASSILGFNYGYTF.

By share, this clonotype ranks as medium-sized. The chain couples TRBV4-2 to TRBJ2-2; the D gene is possibly TRBD1 (6 bases). V shed 0 bases and J shed 4 bases, with 12 bases lying between them. This CDR3 spans 16 amino acids. Germline V gene sequence: CDR1 LGHNA, CDR2 YNFKEQ. CDR3 in amino acids: CASSQDGGQTTGELFF. The CDR3 nucleotides are TGTGCCAGCAGCCAAGACGGCGGACAGACCACCGGGGAGCTGTTTTTT.

There are a few counts of this clonotype. The chain links TRBV7-9 to TRBJ1-2, with a tentative D call TRBD1 (6 bases). The CDR3 loop spans 13 amino acids. The V end was cut by 4 bases, the J end by 3 bases, with 9 bases between. Germline V gene sequence: CDR1 SEHNR, CDR2 FQNEAQ (reference sequence). Written as DNA, the CDR3 is TGTGCCAGCAGCTCTCAGGGGTACTATGGCTACACCTTC. Protein sequence: CASSSQGYYGYTF.

This clonotype was seen a handful of times. V and J are TRBV7-9 and TRBJ1-1; no reliable D call. V was trimmed by 2 bases and J by 4 bases, leaving 2 bases between them. This CDR3 contains 11 residues. Germline-derived CDR1 and CDR2 are SEHNR and FQNEAQ (reference sequence). The CDR3 nucleotides read TGTGCCAGCAGCTTACTCACTGAAGCTTTCTTT. It codes for CASSLLTEAFF.

V usage is TRBV6-1 and J usage is TRBJ1-5, with a possible D match to TRBD1 (6 bases). The CDR3 totals 16 residues. Germline lookup yields CDR1 MNHNS and CDR2 SASEGT. V shed 4 bases and J shed 0 bases, with 13 bases lying between them. The CDR3 region has the DNA TGTGCCAGCAGTGGATTTGGACAGTCTAGCAATCAGCCCCAGCATTTT. This encodes CASSGFGQSSNQPQHF.

This chain uses TRBV29-1 with TRBJ1-6; D remains ambiguous. Trimming left V 7 bases short and J 5 bases short, with 12 bases between. This CDR3 has 13 residues. Germline CDR1 reads SQVTM; CDR2 reads ANQGSEA. CDR3 loop: CSARRSDNSPLHF. CDR3 in DNA: TGCAGCGCCAGGAGGTCCGATAATTCACCCCTCCACTTT.

V is TRBV10-2 and J is TRBJ1-1, with TRBD1 identical over 9 bases. From germline, CDR1 is WSHSY and CDR2 SAAADI. The CDR3 covers 15 residues. The ends lost 5 bases at V and 4 bases at J; junction bases unmatched: 8. The CDR3 DNA reads as TGCGCCAGCAGTTTAGCCGGGACAGGGCCCACTGAAGCTTTCTTT. This translates into CASSLAGTGPTEAFF.

This clonotype came up a few times. This chain connects TRBV20-1 to TRBJ2-3; TRBD2 agrees at 8 bases. This CDR3 is 15 amino acids long. V dropped 2 bases and J dropped 2; count of bases not matched to a gene: 6. Germline V gene data show CDR1 as DFQATT and CDR2 as SNEGSKA (reference sequence). The CDR3 sequence is CSARSPAGVTDTQYF. The CDR3 DNA reads as TGCAGTGCTAGATCCCCAGCGGGGGTCACAGATACGCAGTATTTT.

CDR3: CASSARTSGLGTQYF. In DNA form, the CDR3 reads TGTGCCAGCAGCGCCCGGACTAGCGGACTAGGGACCCAGTACTTC. The rearrangement links TRBV9 to TRBJ2-5; the match to TRBD2 covers 10 bases. Germline V gene sequence: CDR1 SGDLS, CDR2 YYNGEE. The CDR3 runs to 15 residues. Trimming at V came to 3 bases and at J to 7 bases, leaving 9 bases not matched to a gene.

This sequence joins TRBV7-2 and TRBJ2-7; 8 positions match TRBD1. The CDR3 is made up of 14 amino acids. Losses at the gene ends were 6 bases for V and 4 bases for J; bases not matched to a gene: 8. CDR1 and CDR2 (germline): SGHTA, FQGNSA. The CDR3 nucleotides are TGTGCCAGCAGTTTACGGACAGGGAGATACGAGCAGTACTTC. Its translation is CASSLRTGRYEQYF.

Sample share makes this clonotype medium-sized. The chain couples TRBV27 to TRBJ2-5; the D gene is possibly TRBD1 (5 bases). Looked up from germline, CDR1 is MNHEY and CDR2 is SMNVEV (reference sequence). The CDR3 spans 13 residues. Trimming took 5 bases from V and 4 from J, leaving 11 bases between them. The CDR3 DNA reads as TGTGCCAGCAGTACAGGTTTTGGAGAGACCCAGTACTTC. It is translated as CASSTGFGETQYF.

The chain couples TRBV24-1 to TRBJ2-3; 9 bases align to TRBD1. The CDR3 contains 16 residues. Germline V gene data show CDR1 as KGHDR and CDR2 as SFDVKD. The V and J ends lost 2 bases and 4 bases, in that order; junction bases with no gene match: 6. The CDR3 region has the DNA TGTGCCACCAGTGATTCGGGACAGGGCGGCCCAGATACGCAGTATTTT. The encoded protein is CATSDSGQGGPDTQYF.